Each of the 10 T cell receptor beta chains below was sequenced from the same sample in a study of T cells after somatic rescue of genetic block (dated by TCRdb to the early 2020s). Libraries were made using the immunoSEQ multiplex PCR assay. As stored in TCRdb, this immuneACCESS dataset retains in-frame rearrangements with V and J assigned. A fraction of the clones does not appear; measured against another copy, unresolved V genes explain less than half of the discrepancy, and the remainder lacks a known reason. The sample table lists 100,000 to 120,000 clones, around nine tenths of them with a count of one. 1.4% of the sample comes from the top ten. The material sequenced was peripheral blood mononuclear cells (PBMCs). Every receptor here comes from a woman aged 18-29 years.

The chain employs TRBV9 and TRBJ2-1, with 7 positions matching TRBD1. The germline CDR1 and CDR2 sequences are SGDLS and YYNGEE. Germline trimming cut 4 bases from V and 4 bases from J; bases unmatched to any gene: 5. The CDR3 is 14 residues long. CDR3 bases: TGTGCCAGCAGCACAGGGGCATCTTACAATGAGCAGTTCTTC. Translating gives CASSTGASYNEQFF.

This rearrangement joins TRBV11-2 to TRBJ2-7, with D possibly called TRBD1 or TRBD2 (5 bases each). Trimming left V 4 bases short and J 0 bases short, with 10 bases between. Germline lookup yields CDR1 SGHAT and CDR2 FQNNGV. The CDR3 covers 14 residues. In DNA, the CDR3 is TGTGCCAGCAGCTGGGGGTCAAGCTCCTACGAGCAGTACTTC. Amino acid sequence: CASSWGSSSYEQYF. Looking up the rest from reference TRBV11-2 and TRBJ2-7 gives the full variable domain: EAGVAQSPRYKIIEKRQSVAFWCNPISGHATLYWYQQILGQGPKLLIQFQNNGVVDDSQLPKDRFSAERLKGVDSTLKIQPAKLEDSAVYLCASSWGSSSYEQYFGPGTRLTVT.

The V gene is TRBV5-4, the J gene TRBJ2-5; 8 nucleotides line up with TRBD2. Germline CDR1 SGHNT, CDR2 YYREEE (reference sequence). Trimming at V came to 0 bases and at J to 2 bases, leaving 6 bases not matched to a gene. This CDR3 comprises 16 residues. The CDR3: CASSLGPGGGQETQYF. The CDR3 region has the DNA TGTGCCAGCAGCTTGGGCCCTGGCGGGGGGCAAGAGACCCAGTACTTC.

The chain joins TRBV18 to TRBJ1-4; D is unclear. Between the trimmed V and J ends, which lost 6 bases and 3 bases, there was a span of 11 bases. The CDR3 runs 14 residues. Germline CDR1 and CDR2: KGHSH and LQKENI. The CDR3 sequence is CASSPFWPNEKLFF. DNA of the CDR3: TGTGCCAGCTCCCCTTTTTGGCCTAATGAAAAACTGTTTTTT.

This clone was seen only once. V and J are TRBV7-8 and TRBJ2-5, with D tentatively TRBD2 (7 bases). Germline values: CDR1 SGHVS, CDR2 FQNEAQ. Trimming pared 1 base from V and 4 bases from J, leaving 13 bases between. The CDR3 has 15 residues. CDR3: CASSLEGGAGETQYF. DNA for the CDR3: TGTGCCAGCAGCTTAGAAGGGGGGGCGGGAGAGACCCAGTACTTC. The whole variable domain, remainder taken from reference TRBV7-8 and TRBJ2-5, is GAGVSQSPRYKVAKRGQDVALRCDPISGHVSLFWYQQALGQGPEFLTYFQNEAQLDKSGLPSDRFFAERPEGSVSTLKIQRTQQEDSAVYLCASSLEGGAGETQYFGPGTRLLVL.

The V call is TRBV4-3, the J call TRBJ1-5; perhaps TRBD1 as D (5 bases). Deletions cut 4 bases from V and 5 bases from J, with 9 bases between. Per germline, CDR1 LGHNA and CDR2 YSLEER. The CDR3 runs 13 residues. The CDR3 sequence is CASSLDRYQPQHF. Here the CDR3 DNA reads TGCGCCAGCAGCCTTGACAGATATCAGCCCCAGCATTTT.

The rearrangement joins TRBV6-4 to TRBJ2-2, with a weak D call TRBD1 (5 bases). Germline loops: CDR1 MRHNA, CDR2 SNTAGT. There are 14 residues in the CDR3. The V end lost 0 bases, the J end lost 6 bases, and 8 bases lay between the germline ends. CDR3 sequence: CASSDSEGAGELFF. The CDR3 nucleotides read TGTGCCAGCAGTGACTCGGAAGGGGCCGGGGAGCTGTTTTTT.

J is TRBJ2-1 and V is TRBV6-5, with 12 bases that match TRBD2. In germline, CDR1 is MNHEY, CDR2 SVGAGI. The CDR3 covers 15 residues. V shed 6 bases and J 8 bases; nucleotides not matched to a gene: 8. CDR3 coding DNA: TGTGCCAGCAGGAGCCCTAGCGGGGGGGTGGATGAGCAGTTCTTC. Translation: CASRSPSGGVDEQFF.

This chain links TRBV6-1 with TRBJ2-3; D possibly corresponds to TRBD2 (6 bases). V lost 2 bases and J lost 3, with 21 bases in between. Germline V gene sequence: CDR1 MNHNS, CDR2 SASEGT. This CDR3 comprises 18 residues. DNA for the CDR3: TGTGCCAGCAGTGAAACCCCCGGTGGGGGGTGGGGGACAGATACGCAGTATTTT. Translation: CASSETPGGGWGTDTQYF.

CDR3 amino acids: CASSLEVAGGSYEQYF. For the CDR3, the DNA is TGTGCCAGCAGCTTGGAGGTCGCGGGGGGATCCTACGAGCAGTACTTC. The V gene is TRBV5-5, the J gene TRBJ2-7, with 8 nucleotides matching TRBD2. This CDR3 has 16 residues. Looked up from germline, CDR1 is SGHKS and CDR2 is YYEKEE (reference sequence). V shed 0 bases and J 1 base; nucleotides not matched to a gene: 6. The variable domain in full, completed from reference TRBV5-5 and TRBJ2-7, reads DAGVTQSPTHLIKTRGQQVTLRCSPISGHKSVSWYQQVLGQGPQFIFQYYEKEERGRGNFPDRFSARQFPNYSSELNVNALLLGDSALYLCASSLEVAGGSYEQYFGPGTRLTVT.